These 21 T cell receptor beta chains were sequenced from one sample in a study of blood T cells in healthy people across ages. Combining a sample-barcoded 5' primer with a J-beta primer mix, a second PCR ran for about 7 to 11 cycles. TCRdb processed the 5' RACE reads anew with MiXCR; each CDR3 protein has one entry. Counted here are 760,000 or so distinct CDR3 sequences, roughly 25% occurring once; the ten biggest clones make up under 10%. The same data also contributed to another study, on T cells of mothers and their children.

The sample was blood. The receptors shown here come from a boy aged 5-17 years in good health.

This clonotype was seen more than once but under ten times. Germline and junction disagree at one end, which may indicate a read error. This chain joins TRBV20-1 and TRBJ2-3, with D possibly matching TRBD2 (6 bases). CDR3 length: 16 amino acids. Germline CDR1 reads DFQATT; CDR2 reads SNEGSKA (reference sequence). CDR3 DNA: TGCAGTGCGGGACTTAGCGGAACGATTAGCACAGATGCGCAGTATTTT. It encodes CSAGLSGTISTDAQYF.

The chain has TRBV4-2 and TRBJ2-3; possible D gene TRBD2, 6 bases. The germline gives CDR1 LGHNA, CDR2 YNFKEQ. This CDR3 region has 15 residues. V dropped 2 bases and J dropped 3 bases, with 12 bases sitting between them. The CDR3 sequence is CASSQPPGTTDTQYF. The CDR3 DNA reads TGTGCCAGCAGCCAACCACCCGGGACTACAGATACGCAGTATTTT.

This clonotype was seen once. This chain uses TRBV2 with TRBJ1-3; a possible D gene is TRBD1 (6 bases). Trimming left V 4 bases short and J 0 bases short, with 13 bases between. The CDR3 sequence is 16 residues long. CDR1 is SNHLY, CDR2 FYNNEI, per germline. CDR3 residues: CASSVPTGLSGNTIYF. The CDR3 bases are TGTGCCAGCAGTGTCCCAACAGGGCTCTCTGGAAACACCATATATTTT.

There are a few counts of this clonotype. An end of the junction differs from the germline gene, which may be a read error. The chain links TRBV11-2 to TRBJ2-5; weak D call: TRBD1 (6 bases). The J call may be mistaken, given a closer DNA end match to TRBJ2-1. This CDR3 is 14 amino acids long. Germline V gene sequence: CDR1 SGHAT, CDR2 FQNNGV. The CDR3 spells CAGRPIQGYNEQFF. Here the CDR3 DNA reads TGTGCCGGCAGACCCATACAGGGATACAATGAGCAGTTCTTC.

This chain connects TRBV10-3 to TRBJ2-1, with 8 bases fitting TRBD2. Germline CDR1 ENHRY, CDR2 SYGVKD. The CDR3 consists of 13 residues. V shed 10 bases and J 7 bases; nucleotides not matched to a gene: 9. The CDR3 sequence is CATDGGGLNEQFF. The CDR3 region has the DNA TGTGCCACCGACGGCGGGGGGCTTAATGAGCAGTTCTTC.

The V and J genes are TRBV29-1 and TRBJ2-5, with 8 bases identical to TRBD2. Germline lookup yields CDR1 SQVTM and CDR2 ANQGSEA. V shed 7 bases and J 7 bases; nucleotides not matched to a gene: 11. This CDR3 is 13 amino acids long. The CDR3 bases are TGCAGCGGATCCGGGACTAGTGGCGGGACCCAGTACTTC. It specifies CSGSGTSGGTQYF.

This clonotype has at least ten counts. The genes are TRBV3-1 and TRBJ2-5; D is ambiguous. The germline CDR1 and CDR2 sequences are LGHDT and YNNKEL (reference sequence). This CDR3 has 14 residues. Trimming took off 4 bases at V and 5 bases at J, with 14 bases between the two ends. The DNA for the CDR3 is TGTGCCAGCAGCCTGTCCGGTGCCGGGGAGACCCAGTACTTC. Its translation is CASSLSGAGETQYF.

The chain carries TRBV24-1 and TRBJ1-2, with D uncertain. This CDR3 has 14 amino acids. The germline V and J ends were trimmed by 4 bases and 4 bases, with 12 bases remaining between them. Germline V CDR1 and CDR2: KGHDR, SFDVKD. The CDR3 reads CATSEADVTYGYTF. DNA for the CDR3: TGTGCCACCAGTGAGGCGGACGTTACCTATGGCTACACCTTC.

The chain carries TRBV3-1 and TRBJ2-1; 9 positions agree with TRBD2. The V segment lost 5 bases and the J segment 3 bases; nucleotides outside the gene matches: 5. The CDR3 contains 15 residues. The germline V gene encodes CDR1 LGHDT and CDR2 YNNKEL (reference sequence). The CDR3 loop is CASSNRLAVYNEQFF. CDR3 sequence (DNA): TGTGCCAGCAGCAACCGACTAGCGGTCTACAATGAGCAGTTCTTC.

A few counts support this clonotype. This chain uses TRBV4-2 with TRBJ2-5; 9 bases are shared with TRBD2. The J call is in doubt because the DNA end fits TRBJ2-7 better. Germline CDR1 is LGHNA and CDR2 is YNFKEQ. The CDR3 is made up of 15 amino acids. The CDR3 DNA reads TGTGCCAGCAGCCAAGTCGAGCGGGGGGTCTACGAGCAGTACTTC. This encodes CASSQVERGVYEQYF.

This clonotype was counted a few times. The V call is TRBV7-9, the J call TRBJ2-2; possible D gene TRBD1, 5 bases. Trimming cost V 3 bases and J 4 bases, with 12 bases left between them. There are 15 residues in the CDR3. Germline CDR1 reads SEHNR; CDR2 reads FQNEAQ (reference sequence). CDR3 sequence: CASSFFGATTGELFF. Written as DNA, the CDR3 is TGTGCCAGCAGCTTCTTTGGGGCGACCACCGGGGAGCTGTTTTTT.

The J gene is TRBJ2-7, the V gene TRBV29-1; D remains unclear. Germline V gene lookup returns CDR1 SQVTM and CDR2 ANQGSEA. There are 11 residues in the CDR3. The CDR3 here is CSSLEVYEQYF. For the CDR3, the DNA is TGCAGTTCGCTGGAAGTCTACGAGCAGTACTTC.

This clonotype was detected a few times. V is TRBV20-1 and J is TRBJ1-4; 10 bases are a match to TRBD1. From germline, CDR1 is DFQATT and CDR2 SNEGSKA (reference sequence). The CDR3 extends over 13 amino acids. V shed 7 bases, J shed 7 bases, and the junction held 6 bases outside the gene matches. The CDR3 loop is CSVTGQGSEKLFF. For the CDR3, the DNA is TGCAGTGTTACGGGACAGGGGAGTGAAAAACTGTTTTTT.

The chain carries TRBV3-1 and TRBJ2-7; D gene unclear. The CDR3 spans 14 residues. Trimming pared 4 bases from V and 3 bases from J, leaving 13 bases between. Germline lookup yields CDR1 LGHDT and CDR2 YNNKEL (reference sequence). As DNA, the CDR3 is TGTGCCAGCAGCCCCTCCCCTCGCAACTACGAGCAGTACTTC. The encoded protein is CASSPSPRNYEQYF.

This clonotype was counted a few times. V usage is TRBV20-1 and J usage is TRBJ1-5; D might be TRBD1 (5 bases). V lost 3 bases and J lost 4, with 7 bases in between. This CDR3 has 12 residues. The germline CDR1 and CDR2 sequences are DFQATT and SNEGSKA (reference sequence). In nucleotides, the CDR3 is TGCAGTGCTAGGGGGGGAAATCAGCCCCAGCATTTT. Translation gives CSARGGNQPQHF.

This CDR3 is CASSPPFYNEQFF. As DNA, the CDR3 is TGTGCCAGCAGTCCACCCTTCTACAATGAGCAGTTCTTC. V is TRBV12-3 or TRBV12-4 and J is TRBJ2-1; D call uncertain. This CDR3 has 13 amino acids. Trimming pared 5 bases from V and 3 bases from J, leaving 8 bases between.

This clonotype was counted between two and nine times. The chain carries TRBV29-1 and TRBJ2-3; tentatively, D is TRBD1 (6 bases). V was trimmed by 6 bases and J by 1 base, leaving 8 bases between them. From germline, CDR1 is SQVTM and CDR2 ANQGSEA. CDR3 length equals 12 residues. CDR3 residues: CSVRQGTDTQYF. Here the CDR3 DNA reads TGCAGCGTCCGACAGGGCACAGATACGCAGTATTTT.

This chain connects TRBV7-2 to TRBJ1-4, with D unclear. This CDR3 region has 14 residues. Germline CDR1 is SGHTA and CDR2 is FQGNSA. V was pared by 2 bases and J by 8 bases, with 12 bases between. Here the CDR3 reads CASSLIHGVEKLFF. The CDR3 DNA reads as TGTGCCAGCAGCTTAATTCACGGGGTAGAAAAACTGTTTTTT.

In its sample, this clonotype was seen many times. This chain joins TRBV2 and TRBJ2-3, with D hard to call. Germline CDR1 and CDR2: SNHLY and FYNNEI. Trimming shortened V by 4 bases and J by 0 bases, and 2 bases separated the two germline ends. This CDR3 contains 12 residues. The CDR3 DNA is TGTGCCAGCAGTGTAAGCACAGATACGCAGTATTTT. It specifies CASSVSTDTQYF.

This clonotype has a handful of counts. The chain is built from TRBV5-6 and TRBJ2-1; a possible D gene is TRBD1 (5 bases). CDR3 length: 17 residues. Germline CDR1 is SGHDT and CDR2 is YYEEEE. V was cut by 2 bases and J by 5 bases, with 20 bases left in between. CDR3 sequence: CASSLRRGVGPNNEQFF. The CDR3, as DNA: TGTGCCAGCAGCTTACGACGCGGAGTGGGGCCAAACAATGAGCAGTTCTTC.

The chain couples TRBV7-8 to TRBJ2-7; TRBD2 aligns across 9 bases. CDR1 SGHVS and CDR2 FQNEAQ come from the germline V gene. The V gene end was trimmed by 5 bases and the J gene end by 4 bases; junction bases not matched to a gene: 9. The length of the CDR3 is 15 residues. CDR3 nucleotide sequence: TGTGCCAGCAGCCCCCCTGCGGGAGGGTTTTACGAGCAGTACTTC. Translated, it gives CASSPPAGGFYEQYF. Full variable domain (missing parts from reference TRBV7-8 and TRBJ2-7): GAGVSQSPRYKVAKRGQDVALRCDPISGHVSLFWYQQALGQGPEFLTYFQNEAQLDKSGLPSDRFFAERPEGSVSTLKIQRTQQEDSAVYLCASSPPAGGFYEQYFGPGTRLTVT.